The rows below give T cell receptor beta chains drawn from one sample of a study of OX40 agonist ivuxolimab in advanced cancers. Profiled with immunoSEQ multiplex PCR; TCRdb holds only in-frame clones, not every one. The sample contains approximately 82,000 clones, approximately 87% of which appear only once. Material: CD4+ or CD8+ T cells sorted from blood, obtained in a trial of the OX40 agonist ivuxolimab. The source of these receptors is an adult with an advanced solid tumor such as melanoma, head and neck, liver or kidney cancer. Each CDR3 is given with its conserved first and last residue. The size of a clone is reported for some rows only, either as once, few or many, or as a class for expanded clones.

V: TRBV30
length: 14
size: .
CDR3: CAWSRQGSRGGYTF

V: TRBV29-1
length: 12
size: .
CDR3: CSVRGGRNEQYF

V: TRBV30
length: 12
size: .
CDR3: CACQGSGNTIYF

V: TRBV28
length: 17
size: .
CDR3: CASSSGNTGGTHAGYTF

V: TRBV9
length: 15
size: few
CDR3: CASSALTGGVYGYTF

V: TRBV14
length: 15
size: few
CDR3: CASSQVGFPYSPLHF

V: TRBV7-8
length: 14
size: .
CDR3: CASSLTFSGNTIYF

V: TRBV7-9
length: 13
size: .
CDR3: CASSPQPQETQYF

V: TRBV5-6
length: 12
size: .
CDR3: CASSSMGNEQFF

V: TRBV7-9
length: 13
size: .
CDR3: CASRPSSGNTIYF

V: TRBV4-2
length: 16
size: .
CDR3: CASSNHLSGASYEQYF

V: TRBV5-1
length: 14
size: few
CDR3: CASSLSGLNTEAFF

V: TRBV9
length: 15
size: .
CDR3: CASSVGTLQGDTQYF

V: TRBV9
length: 13
size: .
CDR3: CASSGENTGELFF

V: TRBV11-1
length: 18
size: few
CDR3: CASSSPPGGSRYNSPLHF

V: TRBV5-6
length: 14
size: .
CDR3: CASSLGGASYEQYF

V: TRBV6-1
length: 13
size: .
CDR3: CASNEGLRYGYTF

V: TRBV11-1
length: 15
size: .
CDR3: CASSLAQGSGSPLHF

V: TRBV6-6
length: 13
size: once
CDR3: CASRQGPPEVLTF

V: TRBV6-6
length: 15
size: .
CDR3: CASSSEGGIDYGYTF

V: TRBV7-8
length: 15
size: .
CDR3: CASSSRQVVGNTIYF

V: TRBV14
length: 16
size: .
CDR3: CASSRLQRGTTDTQYF

V: TRBV5-1
length: 15
size: .
CDR3: CASSILAGDTDTQYF

V: TRBV6-5
length: 15
size: few
CDR3: CASNDDVGGTDTQYF

V: TRBV30
length: 14
size: .
CDR3: CAWGTSGGRETQYF

V: TRBV5-1
length: 15
size: .
CDR3: CASSLGGSVPGELFF

V: TRBV5-8
length: 16
size: once
CDR3: CASSPDRGSGANVLTF

V: TRBV7-2
length: 14
size: .
CDR3: CASSPEPGPYEQYF

V: TRBV19
length: 15
size: .
CDR3: CASSTGTGGTGELFF

V: TRBV6-5
length: 14
size: .
CDR3: CASARRDRGAEQYF

V: TRBV18
length: 17
size: once
CDR3: CASSPLYLSRSTDTQYF

V: TRBV5-1
length: 15
size: .
CDR3: CASSLGGHSTDTQYF

V: TRBV5-8
length: 17
size: .
CDR3: CASSLMASVRSYNEQFF

V: TRBV18
length: 14
size: .
CDR3: CASSLTLGGDEQYF

V: TRBV6-1
length: 16
size: .
CDR3: CASSEAPTGKGQPQHF

V: TRBV11-1
length: 18
size: .
CDR3: CASSSLITEGVRNTEAFF

V: TRBV7-3
length: 15
size: .
CDR3: CASSTSGGARDTQYF

V: TRBV2
length: 17
size: .
CDR3: CARSAGPTGSRQETQYF

V: TRBV7-2
length: 14
size: .
CDR3: CASSGNALKGEQFF

V: TRBV18
length: 12
size: few
CDR3: CASSPDRGKLFF

V: TRBV14
length: 16
size: .
CDR3: CASSLWAGSGFRGYTF

V: TRBV6-4
length: 14
size: .
CDR3: CASSPGQGRDTQYF

V: TRBV19
length: 15
size: .
CDR3: CASSLLFDSRYGYTF

V: TRBV25-1
length: 15
size: .
CDR3: CASSESRTGNSPLHF

V: TRBV7-9
length: 16
size: once
CDR3: CASSLLTGRPNSPLHF

V: TRBV29-1
length: 13
size: .
CDR3: CSLGTGTNYGYTF

V: TRBV19
length: 15
size: .
CDR3: CASSQPGGTSGTQYF